This TCR beta chain is from a study of blood T cell repertoires in COVID-19. Looking at the study overall: Whether acute or convalescent, the COVID-19 samples came from the United States, Italy and Spain.

This table comes from immunoSEQ multiplex PCR, and its TCRdb copy is limited to in-frame clones, with some not included. The table shows 200,000 to 250,000 clones, with about 85% occurring only once. Two negative PCRs, clearance, or symptom resolution had been documented for recovered Cohort 3 donors. With respect to this clone: The identical CDR3 is also encoded by other nucleotide sequences in the sample.

The V gene's germline CDR1 is SGHRS and CDR2 YFSETQ. With 1 base clipped from V and 3 bases from J, the junction kept 1 base outside the gene matches. The CDR3 sequence is 13 residues long. The sequence was obtained from a woman aged 25 to 45 who had recovered from COVID-19. The V gene is TRBV5-1, the J gene TRBJ2-7; 7 bases align to TRBD1. Source material: PBMCs or T cells enriched from blood (not recorded which). CDR3 in amino acids: CASSLRQGYEQYF. The CDR3 DNA sequence: TGCGCCAGCAGCTTGAGACAGGGCTACGAGCAGTACTTC. The full variable domain, its missing parts supplied by reference TRBV5-1 and TRBJ2-7, is KAGVTQTPRYLIKTRGQQVTLSCSPISGHRSVSWYQQTPGQGLQFLFEYFSETQRNKGNFPGRFSGRQFSNSRSEMNVSTLELGDSALYLCASSLRQGYEQYFGPGTRLTVT.